The T cell receptor beta chain under discussion was sequenced for a study of T cell changes during pregnancy in multiple sclerosis. The V end was cut by 7 bases, the J end by 8 bases, with 14 bases between. CDR3 size: 11 residues. Germline V gives CDR1 SQVTM, CDR2 ANQGSEA. The assay was immunoSEQ multiplex PCR, and TCRdb's table has in-frame clones only and misses some. The sample includes 70,000 to 95,000 clones, roughly 93% seen only once; the top ten take less than 2.5%. This specimen consisted of peripheral blood, obtained in the third trimester of pregnancy. This chain joins TRBV29-1 and TRBJ1-2, with a possible D match to TRBD1 (5 bases). The clonotype comes from a female donor with multiple sclerosis, enrolled in a pregnancy study. The CDR3 bases are TGCAGCGCCAGAACAGGCCACGGCTACACCTTC. It yields the protein CSARTGHGYTF.